This section outlines one TCR beta chain sequence together with its context. This record belongs to a study of blood T cell repertoires in COVID-19. Looking at the study overall: Samples taken during acute and convalescent COVID-19 were collected in the United States, Italy and Spain. T cells, B-cell-depleted T cells, or PBMCs provided the cDNA or gDNA that served as material.

V was pared by 4 bases and J by 2 bases, with 12 bases between. The length of the CDR3 is 14 residues. CDR1 and CDR2 from the germline V gene are MNHEY and SMNVEV (reference sequence). Original analysis: Reference gene primer amplification gave nucleated cell count estimates. TCRdb's table, derived via immunoSEQ multiplex PCR, lists solely in-frame clones and lacks some. V, J and clone size are taken as reported in that table, and D and trimming were inferred from the DNA itself. The data hold approximately 140,000 clones, with roughly 86% observed a single time. This chain joins TRBV27 and TRBJ2-7; D might be TRBD1 (6 bases). The sample comprised peripheral blood. This TCR came from a human donor with acute or convalescent COVID-19. The donor label of this sample is uncertain. The CDR3 loop reads CASSSTGITYEQYF. CDR3 DNA sequence: TGTGCCAGCAGTTCCACAGGGATCACCTACGAGCAGTACTTC.